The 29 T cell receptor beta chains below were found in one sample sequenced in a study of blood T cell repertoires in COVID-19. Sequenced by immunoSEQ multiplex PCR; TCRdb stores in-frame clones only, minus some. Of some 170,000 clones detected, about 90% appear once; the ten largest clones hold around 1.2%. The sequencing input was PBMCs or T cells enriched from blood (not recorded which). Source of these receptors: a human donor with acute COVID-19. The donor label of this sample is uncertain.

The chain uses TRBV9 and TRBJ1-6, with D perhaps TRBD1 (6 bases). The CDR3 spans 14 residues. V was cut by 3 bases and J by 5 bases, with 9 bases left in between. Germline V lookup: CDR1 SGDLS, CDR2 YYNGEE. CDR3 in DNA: TGTGCCAGCAGCGGGCGGACAGATAATTCACCCCTCCACTTT. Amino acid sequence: CASSGRTDNSPLHF. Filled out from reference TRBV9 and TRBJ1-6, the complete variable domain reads DSGVTQTPKHLITATGQRVTLRCSPRSGDLSVYWYQQSLDQGLQFLIQYYNGEERAKGNILERFSAQQFPDLHSELNLSSLELGDSALYFCASSGRTDNSPLHFGNGTRLTVT.

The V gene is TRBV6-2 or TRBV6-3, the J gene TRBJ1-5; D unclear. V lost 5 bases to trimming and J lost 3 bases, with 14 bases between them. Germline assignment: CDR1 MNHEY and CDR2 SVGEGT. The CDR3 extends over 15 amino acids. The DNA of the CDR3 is TGTGCCAGCAGTAAGAGGCAGAGTAACAATCAGCCCCAGCATTTT. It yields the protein CASSKRQSNNQPQHF.

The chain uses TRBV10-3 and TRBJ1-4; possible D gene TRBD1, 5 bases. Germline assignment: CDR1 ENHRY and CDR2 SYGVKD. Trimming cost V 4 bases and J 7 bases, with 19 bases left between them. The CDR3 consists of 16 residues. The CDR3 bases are TGTGCCATCAGTGGTGGGGCAGCCCAATTAGGTGAAAAACTGTTTTTT. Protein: CAISGGAAQLGEKLFF.

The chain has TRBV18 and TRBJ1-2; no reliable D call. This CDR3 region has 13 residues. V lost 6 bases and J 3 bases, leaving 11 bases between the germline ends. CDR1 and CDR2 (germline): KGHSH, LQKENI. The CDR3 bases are TGTGCCAGCTCGCCCGAGGCCGACTATGGCTACACCTTC. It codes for CASSPEADYGYTF.

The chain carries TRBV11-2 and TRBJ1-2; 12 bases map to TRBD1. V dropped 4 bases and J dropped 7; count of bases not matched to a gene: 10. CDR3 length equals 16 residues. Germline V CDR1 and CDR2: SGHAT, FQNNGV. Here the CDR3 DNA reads TGTGCCAGCAGCTCCTCCGGGACAGGGGGCGTTGGTGGCTACACCTTC. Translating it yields CASSSSGTGGVGGYTF. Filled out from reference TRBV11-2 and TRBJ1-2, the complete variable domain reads EAGVAQSPRYKIIEKRQSVAFWCNPISGHATLYWYQQILGQGPKLLIQFQNNGVVDDSQLPKDRFSAERLKGVDSTLKIQPAKLEDSAVYLCASSSSGTGGVGGYTFGSGTRLTVV.

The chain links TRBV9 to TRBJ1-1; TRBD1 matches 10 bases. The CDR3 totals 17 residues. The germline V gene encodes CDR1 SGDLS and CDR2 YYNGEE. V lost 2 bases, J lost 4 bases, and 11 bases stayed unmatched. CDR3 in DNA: TGTGCCAGCAGCGTCCAGGGACAGGGGATATCGGTCACTGAAGCTTTCTTT. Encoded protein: CASSVQGQGISVTEAFF.

CDR3 loop: CASSQALEVDEQYF. For the CDR3, the DNA is TGTGCCAGCAGCCAAGCCCTAGAAGTTGACGAGCAGTACTTC. This chain connects TRBV4-2 to TRBJ2-7; D not resolved. Germline V gene lookup returns CDR1 LGHNA and CDR2 YNFKEQ. Trimming shortened V by 1 base and J by 5 bases, and 12 bases separated the two germline ends. The CDR3 is 14 residues long.

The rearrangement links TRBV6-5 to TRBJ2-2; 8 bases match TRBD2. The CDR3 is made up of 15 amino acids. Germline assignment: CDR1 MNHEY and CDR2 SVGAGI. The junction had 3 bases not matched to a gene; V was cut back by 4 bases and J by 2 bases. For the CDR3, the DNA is TGTGCCAGCAGTTGGAGCGGGGGAAACACCGGGGAGCTGTTTTTT. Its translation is CASSWSGGNTGELFF.

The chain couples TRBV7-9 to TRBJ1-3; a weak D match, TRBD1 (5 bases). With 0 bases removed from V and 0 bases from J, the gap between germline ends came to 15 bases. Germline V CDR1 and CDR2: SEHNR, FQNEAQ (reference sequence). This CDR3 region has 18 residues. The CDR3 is CASSLAGTGRSSGNTIYF. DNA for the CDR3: TGTGCCAGCAGCTTAGCCGGCACAGGCAGGAGCTCTGGAAACACCATATATTTT.

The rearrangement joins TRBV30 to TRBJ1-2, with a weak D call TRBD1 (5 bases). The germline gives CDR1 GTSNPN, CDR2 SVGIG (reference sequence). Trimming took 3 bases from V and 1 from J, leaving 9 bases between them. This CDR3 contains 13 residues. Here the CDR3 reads CAWSQTVNYGYTF. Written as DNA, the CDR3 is TGTGCCTGGAGCCAGACAGTTAACTATGGCTACACCTTC.

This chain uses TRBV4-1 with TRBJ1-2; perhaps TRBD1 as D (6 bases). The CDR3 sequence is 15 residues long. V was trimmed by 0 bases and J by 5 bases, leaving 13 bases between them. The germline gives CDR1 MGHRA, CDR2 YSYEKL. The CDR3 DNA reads TGCGCCAGCAGCCAAGAAGTAGTGGGGGCTTATGGCTACACCTTC. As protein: CASSQEVVGAYGYTF.

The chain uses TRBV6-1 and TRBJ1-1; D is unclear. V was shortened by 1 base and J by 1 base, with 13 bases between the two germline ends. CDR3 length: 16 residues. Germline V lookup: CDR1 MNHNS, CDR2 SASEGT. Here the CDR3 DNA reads TGTGCCAGCAGTGAAGACAGTCAACTGGGGAACACTGAAGCTTTCTTT. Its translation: CASSEDSQLGNTEAFF.

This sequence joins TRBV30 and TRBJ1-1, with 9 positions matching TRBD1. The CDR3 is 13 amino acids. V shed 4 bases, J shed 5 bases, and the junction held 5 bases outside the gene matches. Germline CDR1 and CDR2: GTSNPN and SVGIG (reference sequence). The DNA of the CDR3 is TGTGCCTGGAACAGGGGGCAAAGTACTGAAGCTTTCTTT. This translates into CAWNRGQSTEAFF.

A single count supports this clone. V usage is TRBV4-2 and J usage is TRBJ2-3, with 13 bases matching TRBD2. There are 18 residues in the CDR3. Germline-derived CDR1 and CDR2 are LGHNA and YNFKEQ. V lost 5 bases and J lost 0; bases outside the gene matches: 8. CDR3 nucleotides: TGTGCCAGCAGCGCTACTAGCGGGGGGGCCCTAAGCACAGATACGCAGTATTTT. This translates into CASSATSGGALSTDTQYF.

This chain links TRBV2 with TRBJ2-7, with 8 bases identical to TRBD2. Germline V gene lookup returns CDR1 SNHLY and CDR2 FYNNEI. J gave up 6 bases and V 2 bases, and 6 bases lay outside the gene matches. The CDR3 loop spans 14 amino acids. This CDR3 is CASSEMVAGSEQYF. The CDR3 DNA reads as TGTGCCAGCAGTGAAATGGTAGCGGGGAGCGAGCAGTACTTC.

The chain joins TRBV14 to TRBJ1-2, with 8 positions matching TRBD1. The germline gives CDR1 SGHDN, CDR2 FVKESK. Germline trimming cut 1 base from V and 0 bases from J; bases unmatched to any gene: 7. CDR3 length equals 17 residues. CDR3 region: CASSQAGGPYPNYGYTF. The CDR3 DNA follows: TGTGCCAGCAGCCAAGCAGGGGGCCCGTACCCTAACTATGGCTACACCTTC.

The CDR3 loop reads CASSPGTDTQYF. The CDR3 DNA follows: TGTGCCAGCAGTCCTGGCACAGATACGCAGTATTTT. The chain recombines TRBV11-2 with TRBJ2-3; no clear D. Germline V gene lookup returns CDR1 SGHAT and CDR2 FQNNGV. With 6 bases removed from V and 1 base from J, the gap between germline ends came to 5 bases. The CDR3 runs to 12 residues.

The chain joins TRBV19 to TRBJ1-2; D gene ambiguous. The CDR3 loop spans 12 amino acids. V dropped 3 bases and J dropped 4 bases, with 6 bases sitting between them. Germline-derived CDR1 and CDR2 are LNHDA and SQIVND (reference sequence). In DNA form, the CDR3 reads TGTGCCAGTAGTATCTCGGTCTATGGCTACACCTTC. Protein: CASSISVYGYTF.

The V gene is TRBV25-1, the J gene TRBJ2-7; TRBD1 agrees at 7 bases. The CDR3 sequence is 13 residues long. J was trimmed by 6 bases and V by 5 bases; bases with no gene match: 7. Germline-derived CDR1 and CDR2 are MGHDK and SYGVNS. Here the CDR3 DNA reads TGTGCCAGCAGTCTCGAAGGGGGCGGCGAGCAGTACTTC. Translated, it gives CASSLEGGGEQYF.

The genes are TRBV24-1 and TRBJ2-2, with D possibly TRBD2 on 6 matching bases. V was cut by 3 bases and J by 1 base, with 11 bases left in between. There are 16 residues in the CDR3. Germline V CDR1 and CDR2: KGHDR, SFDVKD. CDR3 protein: CATSDHRGLNTGELFF. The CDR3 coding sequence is TGTGCCACCAGTGATCATCGGGGACTGAACACCGGGGAGCTGTTTTTT.

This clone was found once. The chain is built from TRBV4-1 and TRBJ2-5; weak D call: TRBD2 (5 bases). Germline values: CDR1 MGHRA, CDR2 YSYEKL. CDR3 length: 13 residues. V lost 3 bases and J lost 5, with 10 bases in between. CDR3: CASSQRAIETQYF. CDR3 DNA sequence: TGCGCCAGCAGCCAGAGGGCGATCGAGACCCAGTACTTC.

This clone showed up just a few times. CDR3 sequence: CASSLAGTGHYGYTF. DNA of the CDR3: TGTGCCAGCAGCTTAGCCGGGACAGGCCACTATGGCTACACCTTC. The chain employs TRBV7-6 and TRBJ1-2; 8 nucleotides align to TRBD1. From germline, CDR1 is SGHVS and CDR2 FNYEAQ. With 0 bases clipped from V and 3 bases from J, the junction kept 3 bases outside the gene matches. The CDR3 is 15 residues long.

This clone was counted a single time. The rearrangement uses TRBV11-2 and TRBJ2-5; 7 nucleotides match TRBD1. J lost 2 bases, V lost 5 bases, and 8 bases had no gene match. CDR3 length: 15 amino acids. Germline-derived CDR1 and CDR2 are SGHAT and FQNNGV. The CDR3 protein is CASSTHRGPQETQYF. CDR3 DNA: TGTGCCAGCAGCACGCACAGGGGACCTCAAGAGACCCAGTACTTC. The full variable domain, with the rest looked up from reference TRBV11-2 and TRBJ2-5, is EAGVAQSPRYKIIEKRQSVAFWCNPISGHATLYWYQQILGQGPKLLIQFQNNGVVDDSQLPKDRFSAERLKGVDSTLKIQPAKLEDSAVYLCASSTHRGPQETQYFGPGTRLLVL.

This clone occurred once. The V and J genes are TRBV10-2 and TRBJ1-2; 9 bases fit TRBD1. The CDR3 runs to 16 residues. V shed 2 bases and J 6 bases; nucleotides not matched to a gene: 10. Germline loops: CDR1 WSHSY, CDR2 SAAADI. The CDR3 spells CASSEGQQGAPDGYTF. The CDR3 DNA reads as TGCGCCAGCAGTGAGGGACAACAGGGGGCGCCGGATGGCTACACCTTC.

CDR3 loop: CASSVSRTGWDSPLHF. Written as DNA, the CDR3 is TGTGCCAGCAGCGTCTCCCGAACCGGGTGGGATTCACCCCTCCACTTT. This rearrangement joins TRBV9 to TRBJ1-6; D call uncertain. In germline, CDR1 is SGDLS, CDR2 YYNGEE. Trimming stripped 2 bases from V and 8 bases from J, with 17 bases between. The CDR3 totals 16 residues.

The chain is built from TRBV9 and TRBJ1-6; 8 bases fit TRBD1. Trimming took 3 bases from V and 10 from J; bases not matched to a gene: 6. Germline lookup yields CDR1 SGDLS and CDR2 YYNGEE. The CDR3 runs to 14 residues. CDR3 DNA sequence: TGTGCCAGCAGCGCGGACAGGGCCCAATCACCCCTCCACTTT. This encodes CASSADRAQSPLHF.

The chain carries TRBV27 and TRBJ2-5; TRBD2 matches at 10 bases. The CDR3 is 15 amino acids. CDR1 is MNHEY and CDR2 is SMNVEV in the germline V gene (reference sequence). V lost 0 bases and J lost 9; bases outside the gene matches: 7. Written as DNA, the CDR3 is TGTGCCAGCAGTTTATCCCTAGCGGGGGCCCAGGCCCAGTACTTC. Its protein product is CASSLSLAGAQAQYF.

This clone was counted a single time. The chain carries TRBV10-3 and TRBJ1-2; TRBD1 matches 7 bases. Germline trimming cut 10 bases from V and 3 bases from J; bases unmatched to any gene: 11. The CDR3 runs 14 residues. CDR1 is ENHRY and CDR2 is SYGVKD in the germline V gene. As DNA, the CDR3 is TGTGCCACCGGGACAGCAGCGACCGACTATGGCTACACCTTC. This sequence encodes CATGTAATDYGYTF.

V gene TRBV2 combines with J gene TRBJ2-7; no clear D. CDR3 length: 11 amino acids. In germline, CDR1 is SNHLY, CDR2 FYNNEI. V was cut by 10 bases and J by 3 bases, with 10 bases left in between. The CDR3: CAISVLYEQYF. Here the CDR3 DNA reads TGTGCCATTTCCGTCCTCTACGAGCAGTACTTC.